A single sample gave rise to the 16 T cell receptor beta chains below, sequenced in a study of T-cell memory formation after mild COVID-19 (dated by TCRdb to about 2021). Library preparation was by 5' RACE. The sequencing machine was an Illumina NovaSeq 6000. TCRdb reanalyzed the raw reads on its own, using fastp at Q25 for trimming and MiXCR for clone calling, and kept in-frame beta chains. A single entry per CDR3 protein holds the most common genes and DNA from its merged rows. For this sample there are more than 250,000 distinct CDR3 sequences; 15% to 20% appear just once. The top ten constitute roughly 24% of the sample. The specimen sequenced was PBMCs or a T cell subset sorted from them (not recorded which). The receptors were sampled from a man younger than 30 who had mild COVID-19 (a few samples of this study predate the infection). The sample titles of this study are shuffled in the database, so cell type and time point are left out; the donor was told from shared clones.

This clonotype was seen a few times. V gene TRBV4-3 combines with J gene TRBJ2-5; 11 bases are a match to TRBD2. Losses at the gene ends were 3 bases for V and 5 bases for J; bases not matched to a gene: 5. The V gene's germline CDR1 is LGHNA and CDR2 YSLEER. This CDR3 has 15 amino acids. CDR3 protein: CASSQTLAGDETQYF. The CDR3, as DNA: TGCGCCAGCAGCCAGACACTAGCGGGGGATGAGACCCAGTACTTC.

The chain employs TRBV7-2 and TRBJ2-3; tentatively, D is TRBD2 (7 bases). CDR1 SGHTA and CDR2 FQGNSA come from the germline V gene. This CDR3 region has 16 residues. The V end lost 0 bases, the J end lost 6 bases, and 16 bases lay between the germline ends. The CDR3 loop is CASSLARGGPSDTQYF. The CDR3 coding sequence is TGTGCCAGCAGCTTAGCCCGCGGGGGCCCTTCGGATACGCAGTATTTT.

J is TRBJ1-1 and V is TRBV20-1, with TRBD1 matching 8 bases. This CDR3 contains 19 residues. The germline CDR1 and CDR2 sequences are DFQATT and SNEGSKA (reference sequence). Trimming at V came to 0 bases and at J to 5 bases, leaving 20 bases not matched to a gene. This CDR3 is CSARDLQRLVQGADTEAFF. The CDR3 region has the DNA TGCAGTGCTAGAGATCTCCAACGGCTTGTCCAGGGGGCGGATACTGAAGCTTTCTTT.

V usage is TRBV7-9 and J usage is TRBJ1-6; D unclear. Germline V gene data show CDR1 as SEHNR and CDR2 as FQNEAQ (reference sequence). The V end was cut by 1 base, the J end by 4 bases, with 17 bases between. The CDR3 has 18 amino acids. The chain's CDR3 is CASSLETPTNTYNSPLHF. The CDR3 DNA reads TGTGCCAGCAGCTTAGAAACCCCTACTAATACATATAATTCACCCCTCCACTTT.

The rearrangement uses TRBV6-5 and TRBJ1-1; 10 bases fit TRBD1. The CDR3 length is 15 residues. V trimming: 6 bases; J trimming: 6 bases; junction bases outside the gene matches: 10. Looked up from germline, CDR1 is MNHEY and CDR2 is SVGAGI. For the CDR3, the DNA is TGTGCCAGCAGAGAACCGGGACAGGGGAGTGCTGAAGCTTTCTTT. Residues: CASREPGQGSAEAFF.

The chain uses TRBV7-6 and TRBJ2-3; TRBD2 agrees at 8 bases. The V segment lost 4 bases and the J segment 1 base; nucleotides outside the gene matches: 7. Per the germline V gene, CDR1 is SGHVS and CDR2 is FNYEAQ. The CDR3 loop spans 16 amino acids. The CDR3 spells CASSSIAGTGTDTQYF. The CDR3, as DNA: TGTGCCAGCAGCTCGATAGCGGGGACGGGCACAGATACGCAGTATTTT.

The V and J genes are TRBV7-2 and TRBJ2-3, with 7 nucleotides matching TRBD1. This CDR3 has 16 residues. The V gene's germline CDR1 is SGHTA and CDR2 FQGNSA. The V segment lost 4 bases and the J segment 1 base; nucleotides outside the gene matches: 8. In DNA form, the CDR3 reads TGTGCCAGCAGCTCGATACAGGGGTGGGGCACAGATACGCAGTATTTT. Encoded protein: CASSSIQGWGTDTQYF.

This clonotype was recorded a few times. The chain links TRBV15 to TRBJ1-4, with D possibly being TRBD1 (6 bases). CDR3 length: 15 residues. Germline V gene data show CDR1 as LNHNV and CDR2 as YYDKDF (reference sequence). Trimming took off 3 bases at V and 1 base at J, with 9 bases between the two ends. CDR3 DNA: TGTGCCACCAGCAGTACAGGGCAAACTAATGAAAAACTGTTTTTT. Protein: CATSSTGQTNEKLFF.

This clonotype has more than one count but fewer than ten. The chain couples TRBV6-7 to TRBJ2-3; 7 bases match TRBD2. TRBV6-7 is known as an ORF, though its function is uncertain. The CDR3 has 16 amino acids. V shed 0 bases and J 6 bases; nucleotides not matched to a gene: 9. The DNA of the CDR3 is TGTGCCAGCAGTTACTCAGCGGTGGCGGGGGAGGATACGCAGTATTTT. Translation gives CASSYSAVAGEDTQYF.

The sample holds a few counts of this clonotype. The V and J genes are TRBV9 and TRBJ1-2; possibly TRBD1 for D (5 bases). Germline V CDR1 and CDR2: SGDLS, YYNGEE. Trimming pared 4 bases from V and 7 bases from J, leaving 14 bases between. There are 13 residues in the CDR3. The CDR3 nucleotides read TGTGCCAGCAGCTCAAACTTCCAGGGTGGCTACACCTTC. Its translation: CASSSNFQGGYTF.

The rearrangement uses TRBV20-1 and TRBJ2-3; 9 positions agree with TRBD2. CDR1 is DFQATT and CDR2 is SNEGSKA in the germline V gene (reference sequence). V shed 6 bases and J 0 bases; nucleotides not matched to a gene: 7. The CDR3 has 15 residues. The CDR3 loop reads CSAPTTSGSTDTQYF. Here the CDR3 DNA reads TGCAGTGCCCCGACTACTAGCGGGAGCACAGATACGCAGTATTTT.

In this sample, this clonotype turned up many times. The V gene is TRBV5-1, the J gene TRBJ2-5; D gene unclear. Per the germline V gene, CDR1 is SGHRS and CDR2 is YFSETQ. V lost 3 bases, J lost 2 bases, and 8 bases lay in between. The CDR3 runs to 13 residues. In nucleotides, the CDR3 is TGCGCCAGCAGCTCCCTGCAGCAAGAGACCCAGTACTTC. Its protein is CASSSLQQETQYF. The full variable domain, in which reference TRBV5-1 and TRBJ2-5 provide the parts outside the CDR3, is KAGVTQTPRYLIKTRGQQVTLSCSPISGHRSVSWYQQTPGQGLQFLFEYFSETQRNKGNFPGRFSGRQFSNSRSEMNVSTLELGDSALYLCASSSLQQETQYFGPGTRLLVL.

The CDR3: CASSLAENSYEQYV. The CDR3 nucleotides read TGTGCCAGCAGCTTAGCGGAGAACTCCTACGAGCAGTACGTC. The chain links TRBV7-9 to TRBJ2-7; D is undetermined. V lost 0 bases to trimming and J lost 0 bases, with 6 bases between them. The CDR3 loop spans 14 amino acids. CDR1 and CDR2 (germline): SEHNR, FQNEAQ (reference sequence).

This clonotype was detected a few times. The chain uses TRBV4-2 and TRBJ1-3; the D is unclear. Looked up from germline, CDR1 is LGHNA and CDR2 is YNFKEQ. This CDR3 comprises 14 residues. The V end was cut by 0 bases, the J end by 0 bases, with 3 bases between. CDR3 amino acids: CASSQDPSGNTIYF. As DNA, the CDR3 is TGTGCCAGCAGCCAAGACCCCTCTGGAAACACCATATATTTT.

This clonotype came up many times. The rearrangement uses TRBV7-8 and TRBJ1-2; a weak D match, TRBD1 (6 bases). Germline V CDR1 and CDR2: SGHVS, FQNEAQ. Deletions cut 5 bases from V and 4 bases from J, with 14 bases between. This CDR3 comprises 14 residues. CDR3 protein: CASSRTGTFYGYTF. CDR3 DNA sequence: TGTGCCAGCAGCCGGACCGGGACATTCTATGGCTACACCTTC. Variable domain in full (rest from reference TRBV7-8 and TRBJ1-2): GAGVSQSPRYKVAKRGQDVALRCDPISGHVSLFWYQQALGQGPEFLTYFQNEAQLDKSGLPSDRFFAERPEGSVSTLKIQRTQQEDSAVYLCASSRTGTFYGYTFGSGTRLTVV.

This clonotype was observed a handful of times. V usage is TRBV10-3 and J usage is TRBJ2-3; 10 bases fit TRBD2. The CDR3 consists of 16 residues. In germline, CDR1 is ENHRY, CDR2 SYGVKD. J gave up 10 bases and V 0 bases, and 10 bases lay outside the gene matches. CDR3 sequence: CAISESPLAGRLAQYF. The CDR3 region has the DNA TGTGCCATCAGTGAGTCCCCACTAGCGGGGAGGTTGGCGCAGTATTTT.